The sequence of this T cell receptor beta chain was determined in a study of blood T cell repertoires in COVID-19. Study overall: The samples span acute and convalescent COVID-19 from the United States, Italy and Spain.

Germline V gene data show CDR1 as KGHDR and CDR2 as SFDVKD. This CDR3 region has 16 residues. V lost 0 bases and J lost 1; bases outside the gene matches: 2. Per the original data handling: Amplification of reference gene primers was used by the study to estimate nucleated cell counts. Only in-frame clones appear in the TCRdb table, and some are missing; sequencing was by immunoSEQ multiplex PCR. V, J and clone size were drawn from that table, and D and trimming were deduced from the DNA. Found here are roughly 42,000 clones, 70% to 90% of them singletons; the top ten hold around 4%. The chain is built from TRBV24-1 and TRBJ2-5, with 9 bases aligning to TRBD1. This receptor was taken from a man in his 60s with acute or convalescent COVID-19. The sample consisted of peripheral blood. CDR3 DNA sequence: TGTGCCACCAGTGATTTGGGGACAGGGAGCCAAGAGACCCAGTACTTC. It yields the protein CATSDLGTGSQETQYF.